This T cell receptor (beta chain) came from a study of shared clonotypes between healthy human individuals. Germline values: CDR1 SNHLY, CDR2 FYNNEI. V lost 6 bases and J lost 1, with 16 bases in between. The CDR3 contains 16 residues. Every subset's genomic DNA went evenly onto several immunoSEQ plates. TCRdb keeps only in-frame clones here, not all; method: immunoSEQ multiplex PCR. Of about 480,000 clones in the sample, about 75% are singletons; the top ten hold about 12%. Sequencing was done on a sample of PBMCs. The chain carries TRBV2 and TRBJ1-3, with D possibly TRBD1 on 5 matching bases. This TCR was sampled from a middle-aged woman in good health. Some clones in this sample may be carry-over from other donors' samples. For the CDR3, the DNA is TGTGCCAGCAGGGGGGGGGTCAGCCGATCTGGAAACACCATATATTTT. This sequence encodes CASRGGVSRSGNTIYF.